This passage covers 7 T cell receptor beta chains from one sample sequenced in a study of T cells after yellow fever vaccination. TCRdb re-derived calls from the 5' RACE reads in MiXCR, one entry per CDR3 protein. The sample has about 26,000 distinct CDR3 sequences, over 3.5% seen once. Sequences were derived from PBMCs, either bulk or a sorted T-cell subset (CD4+, CD8+, memory, or dextramer-sorted; not recorded which), sampled on the day of the yellow fever booster vaccination. The receptors here all came from a man aged 18-30 years who received the YFV17D yellow fever vaccine.

This clonotype was found a few times. This rearrangement joins TRBV3-1 to TRBJ2-7, with D possibly TRBD1 on 7 matching bases. Germline CDR1 is LGHDT and CDR2 is YNNKEL (reference sequence). This CDR3 is 13 amino acids long. With 0 bases removed from V and 9 bases from J, the gap between germline ends came to 12 bases. The CDR3 reads CASSQEQGRGQYF. The DNA for the CDR3 is TGTGCCAGCAGCCAAGAACAGGGGCGGGGGCAGTACTTC.

Many counts were recorded for this clonotype. The chain joins TRBV6-5 to TRBJ1-1; D unclear. Looked up from germline, CDR1 is MNHEY and CDR2 is SVGAGI. Trimming cost V 0 bases and J 5 bases, with 7 bases left between them. The CDR3 spans 13 residues. The CDR3 DNA sequence: TGTGCCAGCAGTTACTCGAAGGGAACTGAAGCTTTCTTT. Amino acids: CASSYSKGTEAFF.

This clonotype has a count of ten or more. The V gene is TRBV12-3 or TRBV12-4, the J gene TRBJ1-5, with TRBD1 matching 8 bases. Trimming cost V 5 bases and J 1 base; bases outside gene matches: 1. The CDR3 is made up of 14 amino acids. This CDR3 is CASSRQGSNQPQHF. CDR3 in DNA: TGTGCCAGCAGTCGACAGGGGAGCAATCAGCCCCAGCATTTT.

This clonotype was recorded at least ten times. The gene calls are TRBV5-5 and TRBJ2-5; D is undetermined. The CDR3 length is 14 residues. V was cut by 4 bases and J by 3 bases, with 13 bases left in between. CDR1 is SGHKS, CDR2 YYEKEE, per germline (reference sequence). The CDR3 spells CASSVRPAEETQYF. For the CDR3, the DNA is TGTGCCAGCAGCGTGAGGCCGGCCGAAGAGACCCAGTACTTC.

This clonotype has at least ten counts. This rearrangement joins TRBV10-3 to TRBJ2-2; a possible D gene is TRBD2 (6 bases). V lost 6 bases to trimming and J lost 1 base, with 9 bases between them. The CDR3 consists of 14 residues. The germline V gene encodes CDR1 ENHRY and CDR2 SYGVKD. CDR3 sequence: CAISPGLNTGELFF. The CDR3 DNA sequence: TGTGCCATCAGCCCGGGACTGAACACCGGGGAGCTGTTTTTT.

This clonotype appeared many times. The CDR3 reads CASSVANSQETQYF. DNA of the CDR3: TGTGCCAGCAGCGTAGCTAACAGTCAAGAGACCCAGTACTTC. V gene TRBV9 combines with J gene TRBJ2-5; D call uncertain. V gave up 0 bases and J gave up 2 bases, with 8 bases separating them. CDR1 is SGDLS, CDR2 YYNGEE, per germline. This CDR3 is built from 14 residues. Complete variable domain (other parts from reference TRBV9 and TRBJ2-5): DSGVTQTPKHLITATGQRVTLRCSPRSGDLSVYWYQQSLDQGLQFLIQYYNGEERAKGNILERFSAQQFPDLHSELNLSSLELGDSALYFCASSVANSQETQYFGPGTRLLVL.

As to this clonotype: It may be a read error: a sequence one base away is much more abundant. The V gene is TRBV7-2, the J gene TRBJ1-5; D ambiguous. Trimming cost V 7 bases and J 0 bases, with 7 bases left between them. Germline V CDR1 and CDR2: SGHTA, FQGNSA. The CDR3 has 13 residues. The CDR3 region has the DNA TGTGCCAGCAACTTGAATAGCAATCAGCCCCAGCATTTT. Its protein product is CASNLNSNQPQHF.